These 5 T cell receptor beta chains came from one sample sequenced in a study of T-cell memory formation after mild COVID-19 (TCRdb year 2021). Library preparation used 5' RACE. These reads were obtained on an Illumina NovaSeq 6000. TCRdb's own reprocessing of the public reads used fastp at Q25 and MiXCR and kept productive beta chains. Under each unique CDR3 protein, matching rows form one entry showing the most common genes and DNA. The sample contains 550,000 to 700,000 distinct CDR3 sequences, 15% to 20% of them found a single time. In total, the top ten clones hold approximately 8.1% of the sample. Input material: PBMCs or a T cell subset sorted from them (not recorded which). The receptors come from an adult woman who had mild COVID-19 (a few samples of this study predate the infection). The sample titles of this study are shuffled in the database, so cell type and time point are left out; the donor was told from shared clones.

This clonotype occurred many times. The chain combines TRBV5-1 with TRBJ2-7, with 13 positions matching TRBD2. CDR3 size: 14 residues. Trimming cost V 4 bases and J 6 bases; bases outside gene matches: 4. CDR1 is SGHRS and CDR2 is YFSETQ in the germline V gene. The CDR3 coding sequence is TGCGCCAGCAGCAATGGACTAGCGGGGGTCGAGCAGTACTTC. It codes for CASSNGLAGVEQYF.

This clonotype was counted only a few times. V usage is TRBV4-3 and J usage is TRBJ1-2, with D uncertain. The V end lost 0 bases, the J end lost 4 bases, and 12 bases lay between the germline ends. Germline assignment: CDR1 LGHNA and CDR2 YSLEER. This CDR3 comprises 15 residues. This chain's CDR3 is CASSQDGVVGYGYTF. The CDR3 DNA reads as TGCGCCAGCAGCCAAGATGGGGTCGTCGGCTATGGCTACACCTTC.

This clonotype has only a few counts. This chain links TRBV29-1 with TRBJ1-2; D might be TRBD1 (5 bases). The CDR3 spans 15 residues. Trimming left V 0 bases short and J 0 bases short, with 11 bases between. In germline, CDR1 is SQVTM, CDR2 ANQGSEA. Here the CDR3 DNA reads TGCAGCGTTGAAGATCCCGACAGAGCTAACTATGGCTACACCTTC. It is translated as CSVEDPDRANYGYTF.

This clonotype was counted between two and nine times. The V call is TRBV3-1, the J call TRBJ2-7; D is unclear. CDR1 is LGHDT and CDR2 is YNNKEL in the germline V gene (reference sequence). V was pared by 0 bases and J by 2 bases, with 11 bases between. The CDR3 covers 15 residues. The CDR3 DNA is TGTGCCAGCAGCCAAGATGGGAACGCCCCCTACGAGCAGTACTTC. Translated: CASSQDGNAPYEQYF.

This chain links TRBV19 with TRBJ2-1; possibly TRBD1 for D (6 bases). Germline assignment: CDR1 LNHDA and CDR2 SQIVND (reference sequence). The V end was cut by 4 bases, the J end by 0 bases, with 13 bases between. This CDR3 comprises 16 residues. For the CDR3, the DNA is TGTGCCAGTAGTAAAGAACAGGGTATCTCCTACAATGAGCAGTTCTTC. Protein sequence: CASSKEQGISYNEQFF.